One and the same sample provided the 30 T cell receptor beta chains below, sequenced in a study of blood T cells in healthy people across ages. A second about 7 to 12 cycle PCR used barcoded and J-beta primers. Each CDR3 protein gets one entry after TCRdb re-called the 5' RACE reads with MiXCR. The sample lists around 940,000 distinct CDR3 sequences, about 53% occurring once. Sequencing was performed on blood. These receptors were taken from a woman aged 60-70 years in good health.

The chain links TRBV6-6 to TRBJ2-3; 9 bases align to TRBD1. The V segment lost 7 bases and the J segment 2 bases; nucleotides outside the gene matches: 10. The germline CDR1 and CDR2 sequences are MNHNY and SVGAGI (reference sequence). The CDR3 spans 16 residues. The CDR3: CASTLRGQGITDTQYF. The CDR3 DNA reads as TGTGCCAGCACCCTACGGGGACAGGGAATCACAGATACGCAGTATTTT.

The chain couples TRBV7-6 to TRBJ2-5; a possible D gene is TRBD2 (5 bases). The CDR3 is 13 amino acids. The germline gives CDR1 SGHVS, CDR2 FNYEAQ. V lost 0 bases and J 6 bases, leaving 8 bases between the germline ends. CDR3 sequence: CASSLALAKTQYF. CDR3 coding DNA: TGTGCCAGCAGCTTAGCTCTAGCCAAGACCCAGTACTTC.

In regard to this clonotype: One junction end does not reproduce the germline sequence, and a read error may be involved. The chain joins TRBV12-3 or TRBV12-4 to TRBJ2-5, with TRBD2 matching 9 bases. The CDR3 loop spans 14 amino acids. CDR3 region: CASSIAGVRETQYF. The DNA of the CDR3 is TGTGCCAGCAGTATAGCGGGAGTACGGGAGACCCAGTACTTC.

This clonotype was seen once. The chain uses TRBV18 and TRBJ1-1; D remains unclear. CDR1 is KGHSH, CDR2 LQKENI, per germline. With 1 base removed from V and 4 bases from J, the gap between germline ends came to 7 bases. This CDR3 has 13 residues. CDR3 protein: CASSPQYGTEAFF. DNA of the CDR3: TGTGCCAGCTCACCACAGTACGGCACTGAAGCTTTCTTT.

The CDR3 is CASSYGQGANGYTF. DNA for the CDR3: TGTGCCAGCAGTTACGGCCAGGGGGCGAATGGCTACACCTTC. The chain recombines TRBV6-6 with TRBJ1-2; 8 nucleotides align to TRBD1. Trimming at V came to 2 bases and at J to 6 bases, leaving 5 bases not matched to a gene. The CDR3 has 14 residues. Germline lookup yields CDR1 MNHNY and CDR2 SVGAGI (reference sequence).

This chain joins TRBV15 and TRBJ2-5; D is perhaps TRBD1 (6 bases). V lost 0 bases, J lost 3 bases, and 11 bases lay in between. CDR1 is LNHNV and CDR2 is YYDKDF in the germline V gene (reference sequence). The CDR3 consists of 15 residues. The CDR3 loop is CATSRDLTGKETQYF. The CDR3 DNA follows: TGTGCCACCAGCAGAGATTTAACAGGGAAAGAGACCCAGTACTTC. The full variable domain, in which reference TRBV15 and TRBJ2-5 provide the parts outside the CDR3, is DAMVIQNPRYQVTQFGKPVTLSCSQTLNHNVMYWYQQKSSQAPKLLFHYYDKDFNNEADTPDNFQSRRPNTSFCFLDIRSPGLGDTAMYLCATSRDLTGKETQYFGPGTRLLVL.

This clonotype was found many times. The CDR3 spells CATSRDLLDTQYF. The CDR3 DNA reads TGTGCCACCAGCAGAGATTTATTGGATACGCAGTATTTT. The chain recombines TRBV15 with TRBJ2-3; D is ambiguous. Trimming took off 0 bases at V and 6 bases at J, with 7 bases between the two ends. This CDR3 region has 13 residues. Germline CDR1 is LNHNV and CDR2 is YYDKDF (reference sequence).

The gene calls are TRBV2 and TRBJ2-1, with 8 bases matching TRBD1. This CDR3 has 15 residues. The V gene end was trimmed by 6 bases and the J gene end by 0 bases; junction bases not matched to a gene: 4. The V gene's germline CDR1 is SNHLY and CDR2 FYNNEI. In nucleotides, the CDR3 is TGTGCCAGCAGAGAGACAGGGGCCTCCTACAATGAGCAGTTCTTC. Amino acid sequence: CASRETGASYNEQFF.

The chain carries TRBV7-2 and TRBJ2-5; D tentatively reads TRBD1 or TRBD2 (6 bases each). Germline V gene lookup returns CDR1 SGHTA and CDR2 FQGNSA. V was clipped by 6 bases and J by 5 bases, with 22 bases between them. The CDR3 length is 16 residues. The CDR3 bases are TGTGCCAGCAGTAAACAGGGCCAGGAGGGAGTGGAGACCCAGTACTTC. It yields the protein CASSKQGQEGVETQYF.

The chain joins TRBV4-2 to TRBJ2-7; 9 bases agree with TRBD2. Germline V gene data show CDR1 as LGHNA and CDR2 as YNFKEQ. The CDR3 is made up of 22 amino acids. Trimming removed 1 base from V and 7 bases from J; junction bases left unmatched: 29. DNA of the CDR3: TGTGCCAGCAGCCAAGGACCACTCTTTAGCCTTGTAGCGGGAGTCTCCTACAATGAGCAGTACTTC. Translation gives CASSQGPLFSLVAGVSYNEQYF.

Concerning this clonotype: The junction departs from the called germline gene at one end, perhaps through a read error. V and J are TRBV5-5 and TRBJ2-5; no definite D call. Per germline, CDR1 SGHKS and CDR2 YYEKEE (reference sequence). The CDR3 is made up of 14 amino acids. The CDR3 bases are TGTGCCAGCAACTTGATCCCGTCACAAGAGACCCAGTACTTC. The encoded protein is CASNLIPSQETQYF. The whole variable domain, filled in from reference TRBV5-5 and TRBJ2-5, reads DAGVTQSPTHLIKTRGQQVTLRCSPISGHKSVSWYQQVLGQGPQFIFQYYEKEERGRGNFPDRFSARQFPNYSSELNVNALLLGDSALYLCASNLIPSQETQYFGPGTRLLVL.

This chain connects TRBV30 to TRBJ1-2; no reliable D call. Germline CDR1 reads GTSNPN; CDR2 reads SVGIG (reference sequence). The V end lost 5 bases, the J end lost 8 bases, and 15 bases lay between the germline ends. CDR3 size: 12 residues. Written as DNA, the CDR3 is TGTGCCTGGGACAACGCCCTATTGGGCTACACCTTC. Its translation: CAWDNALLGYTF.

The chain uses TRBV9 and TRBJ2-5, with 7 bases matching TRBD2. Germline lookup yields CDR1 SGDLS and CDR2 YYNGEE. The V and J ends lost 3 bases and 2 bases, in that order; junction bases with no gene match: 4. CDR3 length: 14 residues. The CDR3 DNA is TGTGCCAGCAGCGGGGGACTACCACAAGAGACCCAGTACTTC. This translates into CASSGGLPQETQYF.

The CDR3 nucleotides are TGCAGTGCTAGCTCCTCGGGGACTAGCGTGTACAATGAGCAGTTCTTC. Protein: CSASSSGTSVYNEQFF. The chain uses TRBV20-1 and TRBJ2-1; TRBD2 matches at 10 bases. The germline V gene has CDR1 DFQATT and CDR2 SNEGSKA (reference sequence). This CDR3 has 16 residues. V was clipped by 3 bases and J by 4 bases; unmatched bases: 9.

This clonotype came up a few times. The chain couples TRBV12-3 or TRBV12-4 to TRBJ2-3, with TRBD2 matching 10 bases. CDR3 length: 17 residues. J was trimmed by 6 bases and V by 6 bases; bases with no gene match: 15. The CDR3 DNA reads as TGTGCCAGCAGCCGGGCCCCAGCTAGCGGGAGCGTGGATACGCAGTATTTT. Amino acids: CASSRAPASGSVDTQYF.

J is TRBJ2-5 and V is TRBV5-6; TRBD1 might be the D (7 bases). The J call may be incorrect, as the DNA end agrees better with TRBJ2-7. The germline gives CDR1 SGHDT, CDR2 YYEEEE. The CDR3 consists of 16 residues. CDR3 sequence (DNA): TGTGCCAGCAGCTTTGGGGGAGGCCGACAGGGCTACGAGCAGTACTTC. Translating it yields CASSFGGGRQGYEQYF.

Only a few counts were recorded for this clonotype. This chain uses TRBV20-1 with TRBJ2-7; TRBD1 might be the D (5 bases). This CDR3 is built from 13 residues. The germline V gene has CDR1 DFQATT and CDR2 SNEGSKA (reference sequence). Trimming stripped 6 bases from V and 2 bases from J, with 14 bases between. The CDR3 DNA is TGCAGTGCCAGATCGGACAAACCCTACGAGCAGTACTTC. Its translation is CSARSDKPYEQYF.

This chain connects TRBV6-2 or TRBV6-3 to TRBJ2-7; the match to TRBD1 covers 9 bases. V lost 2 bases and J lost 4; bases outside the gene matches: 9. The CDR3 totals 16 residues. Per the germline V gene, CDR1 is MNHEY and CDR2 is SVGEGT. CDR3 sequence reads: CASSYGGGTGMYEQYF. In DNA form, the CDR3 reads TGTGCCAGCAGTTACGGAGGTGGGACAGGGATGTACGAGCAGTACTTC.

This clonotype was observed a few times. The rearrangement joins TRBV4-3 to TRBJ2-7; D perhaps matches TRBD2 (6 bases). From germline, CDR1 is LGHNA and CDR2 YSLEER. Trimming took 0 bases from V and 2 from J, leaving 17 bases between them. There are 17 residues in the CDR3. As DNA, the CDR3 is TGCGCCAGCAGCCAAGATTTTAAGAGCGGGCAGGCCTACGAGCAGTACTTC. Its translation: CASSQDFKSGQAYEQYF.

This chain joins TRBV7-9 and TRBJ2-3, with D possibly matching TRBD1 (5 bases). The CDR3 is 15 residues long. The germline V gene has CDR1 SEHNR and CDR2 FQNEAQ (reference sequence). The germline V and J ends were trimmed by 5 bases and 0 bases, with 12 bases remaining between them. The CDR3 DNA sequence: TGTGCCAGCAGCCAGGCAGGGTATAGCACAGATACGCAGTATTTT. Protein: CASSQAGYSTDTQYF. The variable domain in full, with the rest retrieved from reference TRBV7-9 and TRBJ2-3, is DTGVSQNPRHKITKRGQNVTFRCDPISEHNRLYWYRQTLGQGPEFLTYFQNEAQLEKSRLLSDRFSAERPKGSFSTLEIQRTEQGDSAMYLCASSQAGYSTDTQYFGPGTRLTVL.

CDR3 sequence reads: CASSLNLLQSEQYF. CDR3 bases: TGCGCCAGCAGCTTGAATCTCCTTCAGAGCGAGCAGTACTTC. The chain joins TRBV5-1 to TRBJ2-5, with D unclear. Near its end, the DNA agrees better with TRBJ2-7, so the J call may be wrong. The CDR3 is 14 amino acids. CDR1 is SGHRS, CDR2 YFSETQ, per germline.

A few counts support this clonotype. This chain connects TRBV7-2 to TRBJ2-4, with D hard to call. V lost 6 bases and J 8 bases, leaving 17 bases between the germline ends. CDR3 length: 14 amino acids. Germline-derived CDR1 and CDR2 are SGHTA and FQGNSA. The CDR3 sequence: CASRPTGTVYIQYF. The CDR3 DNA follows: TGTGCCAGCAGACCTACGGGCACCGTTTACATTCAGTACTTC.

V gene TRBV12-5 combines with J gene TRBJ1-5, with 7 bases identical to TRBD1. V was clipped by 0 bases and J by 4 bases; unmatched bases: 6. Germline-derived CDR1 and CDR2 are LGHNT and FRNRAP. The CDR3 is made up of 16 amino acids. The CDR3 sequence: CASGLVPGQSNQPQHF. The DNA of the CDR3 is TGTGCTAGTGGTTTGGTCCCGGGACAGTCTAATCAGCCCCAGCATTTT.

V usage is TRBV12-3 or TRBV12-4 and J usage is TRBJ1-1, with D unresolved. The V gene lost 1 base and the J gene lost 10 bases, with 16 bases spanning the gap. This CDR3 spans 14 amino acids. This CDR3 reads CASSLGAMPLGAFF. The CDR3 region has the DNA TGTGCCAGCAGTTTAGGCGCAATGCCGCTTGGAGCTTTCTTT.

The chain carries TRBV7-6 and TRBJ1-4; TRBD1 matches at 8 bases. Germline V gives CDR1 SGHVS, CDR2 FNYEAQ. CDR3 length equals 15 residues. V dropped 6 bases and J dropped 2; count of bases not matched to a gene: 5. CDR3 sequence reads: CASRHRTGTNEKLFF. CDR3 DNA sequence: TGTGCCAGCAGACATCGGACAGGGACTAATGAAAAACTGTTTTTT.

The table lists this clonotype with a count of one. This sequence joins TRBV29-1 and TRBJ2-3; the D is unclear. Trimming left V 4 bases short and J 6 bases short, with 17 bases between. This CDR3 region has 14 residues. The germline CDR1 and CDR2 sequences are SQVTM and ANQGSEA. The CDR3 region has the DNA TGCAGCGTTGGACGGCAGAGTAGTGCCGATACGCAGTATTTT. This codes for CSVGRQSSADTQYF.

This clonotype was seen only a few times. The chain employs TRBV7-9 and TRBJ1-2, with D possibly being TRBD1 (6 bases). Deletions cut 1 base from V and 4 bases from J, with 13 bases between. The CDR3 is 15 residues long. CDR1 and CDR2 (germline): SEHNR, FQNEAQ (reference sequence). The CDR3 DNA sequence: TGTGCCAGCAGCTTAGGGGTTTCGGGGGCCTATGGCTACACCTTC. This gives the protein CASSLGVSGAYGYTF.

This chain links TRBV28 with TRBJ1-2; D might be TRBD1 (5 bases). Looked up from germline, CDR1 is MDHEN and CDR2 is SYDVKM. The CDR3 runs 14 residues. Trimming took off 7 bases at V and 3 bases at J, with 15 bases between the two ends. The CDR3 DNA sequence: TGTGCCAGCAATTCGGCAGGGAGATACTATGGCTACACCTTC. Amino acids: CASNSAGRYYGYTF.

V usage is TRBV29-1 and J usage is TRBJ2-5, with D maybe TRBD1 (5 bases). Germline V gives CDR1 SQVTM, CDR2 ANQGSEA. V gave up 5 bases and J gave up 4 bases, with 8 bases separating them. This CDR3 contains 11 residues. DNA for the CDR3: TGCAGCGTTCAGACAGCAGAGACCCAGTACTTC. It specifies CSVQTAETQYF.

The V call is TRBV9, the J call TRBJ2-1; a weak D match, TRBD2 (7 bases). Germline CDR1 reads SGDLS; CDR2 reads YYNGEE. Trimming removed 0 bases from V and 3 bases from J, with 16 bases in between. The CDR3 consists of 17 residues. This CDR3 reads CASSVGEGGLGYNEQFF. In DNA form, the CDR3 reads TGTGCCAGCAGCGTAGGGGAGGGGGGTTTAGGCTACAATGAGCAGTTCTTC.